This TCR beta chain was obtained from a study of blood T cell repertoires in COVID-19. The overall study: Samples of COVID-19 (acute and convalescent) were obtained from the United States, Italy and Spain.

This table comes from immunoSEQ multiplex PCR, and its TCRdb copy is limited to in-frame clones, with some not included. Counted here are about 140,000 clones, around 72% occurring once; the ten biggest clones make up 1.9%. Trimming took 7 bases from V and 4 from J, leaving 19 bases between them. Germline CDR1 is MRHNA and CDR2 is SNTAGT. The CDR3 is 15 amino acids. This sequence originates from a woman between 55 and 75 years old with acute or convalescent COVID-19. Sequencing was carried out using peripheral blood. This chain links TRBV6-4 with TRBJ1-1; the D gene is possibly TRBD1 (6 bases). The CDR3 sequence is CASKRGATDRTEAFF. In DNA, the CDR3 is TGTGCCAGCAAGCGGGGGGCGACGGACCGCACTGAAGCTTTCTTT.